This TCR beta chain stems from a study of technical replicates of blood from a handful of donors (TCRdb year 2017). From a lookup of the germline V gene, CDR1 and CDR2 are SGHNT and YENEEA. V is pared back by 1 base and J by 6 bases, with 16 bases lying between the germline termini. From the cysteine up to the phenylalanine, the CDR3 has a length of 15 residues. CDR3 DNA is the only sequence kept; it has 45 bases, read in frame from the first base. Receptors were amplified or captured by the immunoSEQ multiplex PCR assay. TCRdb retrieved this table from immuneACCESS and kept in-frame rearrangements only. Not all clones are present; in checked studies, unresolved V genes account for under half, and no reason is known for the remainder. Across this sample there are 75,000 to 100,000 clones, with about 95% seen only once. About 0.3% of the sample belongs to the ten largest clones. A note on this clone: The clone's antigen remains unknown. One base away there is no much larger clone; base qualities are not given.

Specimen: T cells isolated from PBMCs. Recombination connected TRBV11-3 to TRBJ2-7, with TRBD2 tentatively as D gene (7 bases match). This receptor was obtained from a human donor in good health. The encoded CDR3 is CASSLVAGEGSEQYF. The base sequence is TGTGCCAGCAGCTTAGTCGCAGGGGAGGGCTCCGAGCAGTACTTC.